This T cell receptor beta chain is from a study of blood T cell repertoires in COVID-19 (TCRdb year 2020). About the investigation overall: Collaborator samples came from the United States, Italy and Spain and covered acute and convalescent phases of COVID-19. Samples came from the ongoing ImmuneRACE study (first 160 participants) plus 1,254 subjects from 6 global collaborators. Where available, HLA class I and class II types were obtained from metadata supplied by the sample provider rather than from assay-based typing. A freely available public database, intended as a resource for researchers studying the immune response to SARS-CoV-2, is where the repertoires were released. Deeply sampled blood TCRbeta repertoires from subjects exposed to, actively infected with, or recovered from COVID-19 were included in the dataset. The material from the prospective study consisted of cDNA or gDNA derived from T cells, B-cell-depleted T cells, or PBMCs. Nearly every sample came with metadata listing a de-identified subject ID, COVID-19 status, age in years and sex. What the research found in general, with its limitations: Clinical and demographic metadata were provided uncurated, with the amount varying by source and participant.

The immunoSEQ Assay, a bias-controlled multiplex PCR, was used to amplify TCRbeta CDR3 regions from genomic DNA. The paper's processing steps were these. Nucleated cell counts per sample were estimated from amplification of reference gene primers within the assay. To quantify the absolute abundance of each unique TCRbeta CDR3 rearrangement, sequence reads were collapsed and filtered. For each sample, productive Simpson clonality was calculated by taking the square root of Simpson's diversity index across productive rearrangements. TCRdb's version of the immuneACCESS table is confined to in-frame rearrangements and falls short of the full clone set. An unresolved V gene accounts for under half of the shortfall where checked; the remainder is of unknown origin. That table gives V, J and clone size, and the DNA gave D and trimming. The sample table holds approximately 270,000 clones, of which about four fifths were seen once. The top ten hold roughly 10% of the sample.

Details on this clone: What antigen it recognizes has not been identified. No quality values exist for individual bases; no much larger clone is one base distant.

The germline V and J ends show losses of 2 bases and 1 base respectively, and no gene match explains 14 bases of the junction. Taken from the germline V gene, the CDR1 and CDR2 loops are SGHRS and YFSETQ. The cysteine opens and the phenylalanine closes a CDR3 of 19 amino acids. Of the read, only the CDR3 DNA is kept; its 57 bases are in frame from base 1. Each collaborating institution followed its own protocols to collect whole blood in K2EDTA tubes. For TCRbeta analysis, collaborators shipped samples in one of three forms: frozen whole blood, isolated PBMCs, or DNA extracted from either of those sample types.

The rearranged segments are TRBV5-1 and TRBJ2-2; 7 nucleotides in the junction match TRBD1. Material: peripheral blood. The sequence was collected from a man older than 75 with acute or convalescent COVID-19. The encoded CDR3 is CASSFSVSPGQVNTGELFF. The DNA sequence is given as TGCGCCAGCAGCTTCAGTGTGTCTCCCGGACAGGTGAACACCGGGGAGCTGTTTTTT. Beyond the CDR3, the reference TRBV5-1 and TRBJ2-2 genes provide the residues; the full variable domain reads: KAGVTQTPRYLIKTRGQQVTLSCSPISGHRSVSWYQQTPGQGLQFLFEYFSETQRNKGNFPGRFSGRQFSNSRSEMNVSTLELGDSALYLCASSFSVSPGQVNTGELFFGEGSRLTVL.